This T cell receptor beta chain was sequenced in a study of blood T cells in healthy people across ages. Combining a sample-barcoded 5' primer with a J-beta primer mix, a second PCR ran for about 6 to 12 cycles. Each single sample gave us at least 2.5 million CDR3-containing paired-end reads. MiXCR was run by TCRdb on the 5' RACE reads, yielding one entry per CDR3 protein. The sample contains some 760,000 distinct CDR3 sequences, roughly 25% of which appear only once. Deletions cut 6 bases from V and 0 bases from J, with 6 bases between. Germline assignment: CDR1 MDHEN and CDR2 SYDVKM. This CDR3 is 14 amino acids long. Another study also made use of these data, one on T cells of mothers and their children. That paper notes: Second-PCR amplification with M1S added sample barcodes and 2-4 random nucleotides. A slight, non-significant increase in overlap was found for related mother-child pairs relative to unrelated pairs.

This TCR was sampled from a boy aged 10-17 years in good health. The chain couples TRBV28 to TRBJ1-6; D not resolved. The sequencing sample was made of blood. CDR3 protein: CASRSSSYNSPLHF. The CDR3 nucleotides read TGTGCCAGCAGAAGCAGCTCCTATAATTCACCCCTCCACTTT.